This T cell receptor (beta chain) was obtained from a study of human T cells and chemical hapten exposure. Study information: Mostly female patients had alopecia areata, totalis or universalis. Study-wide findings and caveats: The formation of large CDR3 similarity clusters by expanded TCRs significantly exceeded that of controls.

The CDR3 contains 13 residues. Germline values: CDR1 MDHEN, CDR2 SYDVKM. Time point denoted: patch test 2, 6 weeks after DPC sensitization. The treatment denotes: therapeutic diphenylcyclopropenone sensitization with weekly scalp DPC. Drawing of blood took place ahead of applying each patch test. Of note for this clonotype: Its antigen is not identified. Possible read error: a much larger clone is one base away.

In the study's own analysis: Sample TCR totals centred on a median of approximately 100,000, ranging about 20,000 to 690,600. TCRdb independently ran MiXCR on the RACE reads; one entry per CDR3 protein. What appears here as the V and J calls and clone size reflects TCRdb's work, not the paper's. Seen here are approximately 89,000 distinct CDR3 sequences, 10% to 13% observed once, and the top ten hold around 2.5%. This rearrangement joins TRBV28 to TRBJ2-1, with 7 bases that match TRBD2. The origin of this receptor is a woman younger than 45 with alopecia areata. Some clones in this sample may be carry-over from other donors' samples. Material: whole blood, obtained in connection with sensitization to the hapten diphenylcyclopropenone (DPC). CDR3 nucleotides: TGTGACAGCAGCCAGCATGGGAGGGATGAGCAGTTCTTC. Translated, it gives CDSSQHGRDEQFF.